This T cell receptor beta chain was observed in a study of T cell responses to AZD1222 COVID-19 vaccine. Comment on this clone: What it binds is not known.

Study results and caveats: Increased Spike-specific TCR breadth and depth were observed after two AZD1222 doses. Unmutated regions of variants are reportedly targeted by nearly half of spike-specific TCRs. Scientists sampled the repertoires only once the peak T cell response had passed.

Germline CDR1 reads KGHDR; CDR2 reads SFDVKD. The CDR3 runs 21 residues. The V end lost 8 bases, the J end lost 4 bases, and 35 bases lay between the germline ends. The table came from immunoSEQ multiplex PCR; TCRdb's copy has only in-frame clones and leaves some out. This sample has 250,000 to 300,000 clones, with around 93% found just once. Analysis merged second doses at about 4 or about 12 weeks. This sequence was found in an adult who received the AZD1222 COVID-19 vaccine. Source: peripheral blood, taken 28 days after the second AZD1222 dose. This rearrangement joins TRBV24-1 to TRBJ1-5, with TRBD1 as a possible D gene (5 bases). The CDR3 reads CATIEGASGSVQTAENQPQHF. The CDR3 DNA reads as TGTGCCACCATTGAAGGGGCGTCCGGTTCGGTTCAAACGGCGGAAAATCAGCCCCAGCATTTT.